This is a list of T cell receptor beta chains from one sample in a study of beta chain features in type 1 diabetes. Profiling relied on immunoSEQ multiplex PCR, and the TCRdb table lists in-frame clones only, not all of them. Among 150,000 to 200,000 clones listed, roughly 9% were seen once. The specimen was central memory CD4+ T cells from blood. All receptors come from a woman aged 25 to 39 with type 1 diabetes. Each CDR3 is given with its conserved first and last residue. A D gene is named only where the DNA matches it firmly. Clone size is given for some rows only: seen once, a few or many times, or a class if the clone is expanded.

d_call	clone_size	v_call	j_call	cdr3_aa	cdr3_nt
TRBD2	few	TRBV27	TRBJ2-7	CASSFMTSGTYEQYF	TGTGCCAGCAGTTTTATGACTAGCGGGACCTACGAGCAGTACTTC
.	few	TRBV10-3	TRBJ1-2	CAIGLADYGYTF	TGTGCCATCGGTCTGGCGGACTATGGCTACACCTTC
.	few	TRBV18	TRBJ1-2	CASSPQGWGYGYTF	TGTGCCAGCTCACCACAGGGGTGGGGCTATGGCTACACCTTC
.	.	TRBV5-1	TRBJ1-1	CASSSQGGLVQNTEAFF	TGCGCCAGCAGCTCACAGGGAGGGTTGGTACAGAACACTGAAGCTTTCTTT
TRBD1	few	TRBV6-5	TRBJ2-7	CASRAGTAFYEQYF	TGTGCCAGCAGGGCCGGGACAGCCTTCTACGAGCAGTACTTC
.	.	TRBV9	TRBJ2-5	CASSVAPAVQETQYF	TGTGCCAGCAGCGTAGCTCCGGCGGTCCAAGAGACCCAGTACTTC
.	.	TRBV27	TRBJ1-1	CASSPPSRREAFF	TGTGCCAGCAGTCCTCCTTCCCGCAGGGAAGCTTTCTTT
.	.	TRBV7-2	TRBJ1-2	CASSLALGGAKFGYTF	TGTGCCAGCAGCTTAGCGCTTGGGGGGGCGAAATTCGGCTACACCTTC
TRBD1	.	TRBV2	TRBJ1-4	CASSGNRGDRLFF	TGTGCCAGCAGCGGGAACAGGGGGGATAGACTGTTTTTT
.	.	TRBV2	TRBJ1-1	CASCGGANTEAFF	TGTGCCAGCTGTGGGGGAGCGAACACTGAAGCTTTCTTT
TRBD1	.	TRBV6-6	TRBJ1-1	CASSAQGGFSEAFF	TGTGCCAGCAGTGCCCAGGGGGGTTTCTCTGAAGCTTTCTTT
.	few	TRBV27	TRBJ1-1	CASSFWGDTEAFF	TGTGCCAGCAGTTTTTGGGGGGACACTGAAGCTTTCTTT
.	few	TRBV6-1	TRBJ1-2	CASSPRRSNYGYTF	TGTGCCAGCAGTCCCCGACGGAGCAACTATGGCTACACCTTC
.	.	TRBV19	TRBJ2-7	CASSAQGSSHEQYF	TGTGCCAGTAGTGCGCAGGGGTCCAGCCACGAGCAGTACTTC
.	few	TRBV6-1	TRBJ2-7	CASSEGGTRLEQYF	TGTGCCAGCAGTGAAGGCGGCACCCGTTTGGAGCAGTACTTC
TRBD2	few	TRBV7-3	TRBJ2-1	CASSLISGPNEQFF	TGTGCCAGCAGCTTAATTAGCGGGCCTAATGAGCAGTTCTTC
.	few	TRBV2	TRBJ1-2	CASDSLNYGYTF	TGTGCCAGCGACAGTCTTAACTATGGCTACACCTTC
TRBD2	.	TRBV7-8	TRBJ2-1	CASSPPWRESGNEQFF	TGTGCCAGCAGCCCACCGTGGCGGGAGTCGGGCAATGAGCAGTTCTTC
TRBD2	.	TRBV18	TRBJ2-7	CASSNPGLAGAYEQYF	TGTGCCAGCTCAAATCCGGGACTAGCGGGGGCCTACGAGCAGTACTTC
TRBD1	few	TRBV5-1	TRBJ2-7	CASSLITGGDYEQYF	TGCGCCAGCAGCTTGATAACAGGGGGTGACTACGAGCAGTACTTC
.	.	TRBV28	TRBJ2-1	CASSLSDYNEQFF	TGTGCCAGCAGTTTATCAGACTACAATGAGCAGTTCTTC
TRBD1	.	TRBV4-1	TRBJ1-2	CASSQDYDRGYGYTF	TGCGCCAGCAGCCAAGACTACGACAGGGGATATGGCTACACCTTC
TRBD2	few	TRBV29-1	TRBJ2-3	CSVVLAGGIADTQYF	TGCAGCGTTGTCCTAGCGGGAGGGATTGCAGATACGCAGTATTTT
.	.	TRBV2	TRBJ2-1	CASSEQGSSYNEQFF	TGTGCCAGCAGTGAACAGGGAAGCTCCTACAATGAGCAGTTCTTC
.	.	TRBV6-5	TRBJ2-3	CASSRFGGTDTQYF	TGTGCCAGCAGCAGGTTTGGCGGCACAGATACGCAGTATTTT
.	.	TRBV4-1	TRBJ2-7	CASSQRTAGSYEQYF	TGCGCCAGCAGCCAACGGACTGCCGGCTCCTACGAGCAGTACTTC
TRBD1	few	TRBV9	TRBJ1-2	CASSDIRQGWDGYTF	TGTGCCAGCAGCGACATTCGACAGGGGTGGGATGGCTACACCTTC
.	.	TRBV28	TRBJ1-4	CASSSIDRSNEKLFF	TGTGCCAGCAGTTCCATCGACAGGTCAAATGAAAAACTGTTTTTT
.	many	TRBV29-1	TRBJ2-1	CSVDSYNEQFF	TGCAGCGTTGACAGCTACAATGAGCAGTTCTTC
.	.	TRBV27	TRBJ2-3	CASAGASSTDTQYF	TGTGCCAGCGCGGGGGCCTCTAGCACAGATACGCAGTATTTT